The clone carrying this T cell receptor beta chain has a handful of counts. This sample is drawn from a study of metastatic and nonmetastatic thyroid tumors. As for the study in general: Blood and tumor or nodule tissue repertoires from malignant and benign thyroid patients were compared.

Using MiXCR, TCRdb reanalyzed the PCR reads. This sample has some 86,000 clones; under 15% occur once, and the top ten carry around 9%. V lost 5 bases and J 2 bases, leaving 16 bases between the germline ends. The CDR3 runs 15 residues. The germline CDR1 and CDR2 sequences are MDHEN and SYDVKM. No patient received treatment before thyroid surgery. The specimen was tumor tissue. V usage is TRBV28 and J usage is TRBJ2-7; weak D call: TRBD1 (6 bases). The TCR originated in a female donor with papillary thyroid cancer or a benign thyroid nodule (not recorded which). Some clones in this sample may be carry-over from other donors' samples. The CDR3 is CASSPTGYTTYEQYF. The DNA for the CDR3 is TGTGCCAGCAGTCCTACAGGGTACACCACCTACGAGCAGTACTTC. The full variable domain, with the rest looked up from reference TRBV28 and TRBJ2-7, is DVKVTQSSRYLVKRTGEKVFLECVQDMDHENMFWYRQDPGLGLRLIYFSYDVKMKEKGDIPEGYSVSREKKERFSLILESASTNQTSMYLCASSPTGYTTYEQYFGPGTRLTVT.